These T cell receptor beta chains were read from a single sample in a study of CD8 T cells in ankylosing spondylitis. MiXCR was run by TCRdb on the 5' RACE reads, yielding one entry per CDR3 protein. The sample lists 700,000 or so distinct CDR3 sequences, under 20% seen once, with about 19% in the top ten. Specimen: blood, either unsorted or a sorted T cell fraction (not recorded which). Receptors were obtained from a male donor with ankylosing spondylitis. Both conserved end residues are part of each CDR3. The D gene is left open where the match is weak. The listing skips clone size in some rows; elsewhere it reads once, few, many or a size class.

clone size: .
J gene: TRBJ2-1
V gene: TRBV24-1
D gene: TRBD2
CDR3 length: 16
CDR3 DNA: TGTGCCACCAGTGATTTTAGCGGGAAAGGGAAGAATGAGCAGTTCTTC
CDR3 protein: CATSDFSGKGKNEQFF

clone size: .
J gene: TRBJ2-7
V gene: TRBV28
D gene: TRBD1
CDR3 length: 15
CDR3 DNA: TGTGCCAGCAGGACGGACAGGGGTGGTTCCTACGAGCAGTACTTC
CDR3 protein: CASRTDRGGSYEQYF

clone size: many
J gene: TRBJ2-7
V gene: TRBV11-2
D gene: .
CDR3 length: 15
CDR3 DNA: TGTGCCAGCAGCTCACCGGGGGCACAACCCTACGAGCAGTACTTC
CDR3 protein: CASSSPGAQPYEQYF

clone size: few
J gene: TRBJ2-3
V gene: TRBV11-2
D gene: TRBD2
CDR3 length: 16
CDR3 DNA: TGTGCCAGCAGCTCGCCCCTAGCGGGAGAGTGGGATACGCAGTATTTT
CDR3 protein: CASSSPLAGEWDTQYF

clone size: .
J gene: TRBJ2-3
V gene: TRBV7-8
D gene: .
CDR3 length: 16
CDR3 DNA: TGTGCCAGCAGCCCCTGGACAGCCTCTAGCACAGATACGCAGTATTTT
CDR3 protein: CASSPWTASSTDTQYF

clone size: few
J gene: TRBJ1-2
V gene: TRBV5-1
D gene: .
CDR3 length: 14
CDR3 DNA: TGCGCCAGCAGCTACTCGGACAGCGGATTCGGCTACACCTTC
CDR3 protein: CASSYSDSGFGYTF

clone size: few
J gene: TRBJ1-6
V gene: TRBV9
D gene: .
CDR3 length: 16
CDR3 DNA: TGTGCCAGCAGCGTAGAGCCCACGGGACCCCAGATGGCCCTCCACTTT
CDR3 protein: CASSVEPTGPQMALHF

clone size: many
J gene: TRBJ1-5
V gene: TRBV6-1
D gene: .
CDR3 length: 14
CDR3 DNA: TGTGCCACTTTTGGCAGGGATCGTAATCAGCCCCAGCATTTT
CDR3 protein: CATFGRDRNQPQHF

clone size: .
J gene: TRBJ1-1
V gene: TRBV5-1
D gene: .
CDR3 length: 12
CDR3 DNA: TGCGCCAGTATCGGACAGAACACTGAAGCTTTCTTT
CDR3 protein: CASIGQNTEAFF

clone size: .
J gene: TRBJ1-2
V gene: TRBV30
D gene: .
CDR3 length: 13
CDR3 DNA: TGTGCCTGGGCTAATAGACAGGACTATGGCTACACCTTC
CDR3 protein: CAWANRQDYGYTF

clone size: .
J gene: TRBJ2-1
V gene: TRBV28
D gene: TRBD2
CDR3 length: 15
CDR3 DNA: TGTGCCAGCAGTCCGGGACTAGCGTCTTGGAATGAGCAGTTCTTC
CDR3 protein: CASSPGLASWNEQFF

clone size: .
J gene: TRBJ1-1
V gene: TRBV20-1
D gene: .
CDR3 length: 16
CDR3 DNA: TGCAGTGCCAGAAAGCCCGGACTTTGGGGGAACACTGAAGCTTTCTTT
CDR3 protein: CSARKPGLWGNTEAFF

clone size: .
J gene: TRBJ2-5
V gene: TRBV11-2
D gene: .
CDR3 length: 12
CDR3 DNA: TGTGCCAGCAGGGAATGGGAAGAGACCCAGTACTTC
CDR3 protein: CASREWEETQYF

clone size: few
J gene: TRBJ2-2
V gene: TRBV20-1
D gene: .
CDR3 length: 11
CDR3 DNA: TGCAGTGCTAAAATTGTCGGGGAGCTGTTTTTT
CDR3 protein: CSAKIVGELFF

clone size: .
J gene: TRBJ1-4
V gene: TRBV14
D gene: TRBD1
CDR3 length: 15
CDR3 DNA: TGTGCCAGCAGCCGGCGGGACAGGTTGAATGAAAAACTGTTTTTT
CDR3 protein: CASSRRDRLNEKLFF

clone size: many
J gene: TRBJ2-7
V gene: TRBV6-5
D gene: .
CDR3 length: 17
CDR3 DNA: TGTGCCAGCAGTTACTCGATGGTGGCAGGGCCCACCTACGAGCAGTACTTC
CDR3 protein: CASSYSMVAGPTYEQYF

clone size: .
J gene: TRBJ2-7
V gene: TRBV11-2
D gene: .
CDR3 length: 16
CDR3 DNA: TGTGCCAGCAGCTTAGTAGGGACAGTCCCTGGGAGGGAGCAGTACTTC
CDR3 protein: CASSLVGTVPGREQYF

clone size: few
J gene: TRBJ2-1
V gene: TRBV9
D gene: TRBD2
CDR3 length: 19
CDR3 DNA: TGTGCCAGCAGCGTAGGGAGTGGGCGGGAGGGCTCAACCTACAATGAGCAGTTCTTC
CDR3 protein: CASSVGSGREGSTYNEQFF

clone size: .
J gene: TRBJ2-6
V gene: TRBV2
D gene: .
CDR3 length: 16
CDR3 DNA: TGTGCCAGCAGTCGGTTGGGGCACTCTGGGGCCAACGTCCTGACTTTC
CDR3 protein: CASSRLGHSGANVLTF

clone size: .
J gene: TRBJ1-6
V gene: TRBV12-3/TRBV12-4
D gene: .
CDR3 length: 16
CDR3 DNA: TGTGCCAGCAGCGAACGGGGGCTCTCGTACTATTCACCCCTCCACTTT
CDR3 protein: CASSERGLSYYSPLHF

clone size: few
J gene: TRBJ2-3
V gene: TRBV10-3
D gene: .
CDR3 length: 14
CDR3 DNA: TGTGCCATCGCCTCAGGCGGTGGGGCAGATACGCAGTATTTT
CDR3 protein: CAIASGGGADTQYF

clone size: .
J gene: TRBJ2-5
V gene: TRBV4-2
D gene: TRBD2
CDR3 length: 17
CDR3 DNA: TGTGCCAGCAGCCTGGAGGGACTAGCGGGCCTCCAAGAGACCCAGTACTTC
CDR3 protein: CASSLEGLAGLQETQYF

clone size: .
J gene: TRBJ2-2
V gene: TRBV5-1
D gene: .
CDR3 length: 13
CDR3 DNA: TGCGCCAGCAGCCCCCCTGATAGCGGGGAGCTGTTTTTT
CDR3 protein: CASSPPDSGELFF

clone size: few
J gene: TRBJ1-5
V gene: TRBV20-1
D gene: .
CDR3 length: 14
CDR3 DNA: TGCAGTGCTCGTAACAGGGATGGTGATCAGCCCCAGCATTTT
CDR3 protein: CSARNRDGDQPQHF

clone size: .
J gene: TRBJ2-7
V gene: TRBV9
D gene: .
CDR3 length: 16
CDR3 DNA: TGTGCCAGCAGCGTAGACTACCTAGCACAATCGTACGAGCAGTACTTC
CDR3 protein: CASSVDYLAQSYEQYF

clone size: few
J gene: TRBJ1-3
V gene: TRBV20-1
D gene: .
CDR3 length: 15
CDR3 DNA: TGCAGTGCTTTAGATACAGTCCTTGGCGGAAACACCATATATTTT
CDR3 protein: CSALDTVLGGNTIYF

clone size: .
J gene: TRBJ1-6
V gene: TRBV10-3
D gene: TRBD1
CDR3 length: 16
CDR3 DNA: TGTGCCATCAGTGACCGGACAGGGGGAGGGAATTCACCCCTCCACTTT
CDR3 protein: CAISDRTGGGNSPLHF

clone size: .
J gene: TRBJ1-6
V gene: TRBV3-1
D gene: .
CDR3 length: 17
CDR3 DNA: TGTGCCAGCAGCCAAACTCCAGGGGTCTCCTATAATTCACCCCTCCACTTT
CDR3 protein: CASSQTPGVSYNSPLHF

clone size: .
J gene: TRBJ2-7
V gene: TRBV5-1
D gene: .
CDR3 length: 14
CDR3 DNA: TGCGCCAGCAGCTTGAACCGGGACCAATACGAGCAGTACTTC
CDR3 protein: CASSLNRDQYEQYF

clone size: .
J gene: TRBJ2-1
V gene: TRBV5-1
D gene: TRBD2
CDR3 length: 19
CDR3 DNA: TGCGCCAGCAGCTTGGGTCTAGCGGGAGAGGTTTTTGGCTTCAATGAGCAGTTCTTC
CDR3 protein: CASSLGLAGEVFGFNEQFF

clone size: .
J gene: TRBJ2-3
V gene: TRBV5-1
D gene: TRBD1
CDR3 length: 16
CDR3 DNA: TGCGCCAGCAGCTTGATCGGGACAGGGCTCACAGATACGCAGTATTTT
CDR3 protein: CASSLIGTGLTDTQYF

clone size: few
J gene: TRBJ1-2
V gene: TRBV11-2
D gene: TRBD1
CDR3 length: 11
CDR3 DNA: TGCAGTGTGAACAGGGGGGGTGGCTACACCTTC
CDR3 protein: CSVNRGGGYTF

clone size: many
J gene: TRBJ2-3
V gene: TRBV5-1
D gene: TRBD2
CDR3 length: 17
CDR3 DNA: TGCGCCAGCAGCCTGACGATAGGACTAGCGGGAGGAGATACGCAGTATTTT
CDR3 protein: CASSLTIGLAGGDTQYF

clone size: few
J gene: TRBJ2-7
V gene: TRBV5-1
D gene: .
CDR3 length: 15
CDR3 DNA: TGCGCCAGCAGCTTGTTGGGGGACGGAATGTACGAGCAGTACTTC
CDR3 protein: CASSLLGDGMYEQYF

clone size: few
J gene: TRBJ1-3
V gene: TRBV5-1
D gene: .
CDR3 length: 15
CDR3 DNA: TGCGCCAGCAGCCTCGACAGCTTCTCTGGAAACACCATATATTTT
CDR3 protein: CASSLDSFSGNTIYF

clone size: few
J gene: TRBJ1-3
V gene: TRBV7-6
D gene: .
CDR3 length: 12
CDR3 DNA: TGTGCCAGCAGCCCCGATACAAACACCATATATTTT
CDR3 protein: CASSPDTNTIYF

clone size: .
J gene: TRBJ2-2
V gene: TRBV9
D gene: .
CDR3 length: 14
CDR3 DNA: TGTGCCAGCACGAGCGTGGCAGACACCGGGGAGCTGTTTTTT
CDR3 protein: CASTSVADTGELFF

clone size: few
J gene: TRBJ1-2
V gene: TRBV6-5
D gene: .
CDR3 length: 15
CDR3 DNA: TGTGCCAGCAGTTACTCGGGCAGGATGAACTATGGCTACACCTTC
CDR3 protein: CASSYSGRMNYGYTF

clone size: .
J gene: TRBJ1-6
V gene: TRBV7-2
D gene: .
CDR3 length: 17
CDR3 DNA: TGTGCCAGCAGCTCCTTGGCCAGCTACACCGGTAATTCACCCCTCCACTTT
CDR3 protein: CASSSLASYTGNSPLHF

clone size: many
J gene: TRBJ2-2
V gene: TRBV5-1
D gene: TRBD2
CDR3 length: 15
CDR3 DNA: TGCGCCAGCAGCTCGGGACTAACGAACACCGGGGAGCTGTTTTTT
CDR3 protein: CASSSGLTNTGELFF

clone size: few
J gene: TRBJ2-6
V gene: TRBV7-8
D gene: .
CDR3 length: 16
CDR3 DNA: TGTGCCAGCAGCTTCGGCAGCAGCTCTGGGGCCAACGTCCTGACTTTC
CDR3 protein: CASSFGSSSGANVLTF

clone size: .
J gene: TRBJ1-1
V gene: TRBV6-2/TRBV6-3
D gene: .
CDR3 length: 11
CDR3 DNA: TGTGCCAGCAGAGGAGTTGGAAAGGCTTTCTTT
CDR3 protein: CASRGVGKAFF

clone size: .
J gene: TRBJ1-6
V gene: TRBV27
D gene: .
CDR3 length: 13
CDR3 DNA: TGTGCCAGCAGTTTATATGTCAATTCACCCCTCCACTTT
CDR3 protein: CASSLYVNSPLHF

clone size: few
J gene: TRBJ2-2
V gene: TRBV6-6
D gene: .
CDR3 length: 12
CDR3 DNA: TGTGCCAGCAGAGAGGGGTCCGGGGAGCTGTTTTTT
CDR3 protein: CASREGSGELFF

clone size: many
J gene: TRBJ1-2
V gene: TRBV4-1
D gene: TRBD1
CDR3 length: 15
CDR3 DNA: TGCGCCAGCAGCCAACAACAGGGGGCGGTCTATGGCTACACCTTC
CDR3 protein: CASSQQQGAVYGYTF

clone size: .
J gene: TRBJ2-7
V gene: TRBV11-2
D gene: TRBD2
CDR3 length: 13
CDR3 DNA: TGTGCCAGCAGCTCGCGGGAGATCTACGAGCAGTACTTC
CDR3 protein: CASSSREIYEQYF

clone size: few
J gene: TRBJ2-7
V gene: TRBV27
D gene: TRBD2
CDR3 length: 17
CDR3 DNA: TGTGCCAGCAGTTTATTGCCGGGACTAGCGGCTCGGTACGAGCAGTACTTC
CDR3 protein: CASSLLPGLAARYEQYF

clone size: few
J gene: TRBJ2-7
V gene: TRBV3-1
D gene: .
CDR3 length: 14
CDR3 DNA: TGTGCCAGCAGCCAAGGGGGGTGGGCCTACGAGCAGTACTTC
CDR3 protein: CASSQGGWAYEQYF

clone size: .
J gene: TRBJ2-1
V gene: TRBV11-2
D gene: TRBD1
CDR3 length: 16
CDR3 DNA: TGTGCCAGCAGCTTAGTGGGCGGACAGGGATCGTATGAGCAGTTCTTC
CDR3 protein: CASSLVGGQGSYEQFF

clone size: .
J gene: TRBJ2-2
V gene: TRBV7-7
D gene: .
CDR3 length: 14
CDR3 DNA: TGTGCTAGCAGCTCTGCTAGCGAGGGCGGGGAGCTGTTTTTT
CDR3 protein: CASSSASEGGELFF

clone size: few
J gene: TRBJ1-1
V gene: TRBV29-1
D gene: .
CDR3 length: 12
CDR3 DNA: TGCAGCGTCTCGAACAAGGACACTGAAGCTTTCTTT
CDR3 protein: CSVSNKDTEAFF

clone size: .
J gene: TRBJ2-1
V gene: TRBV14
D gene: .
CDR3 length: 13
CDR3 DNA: TGTGCCAGCAGCCAAACCCAGTCTAGTGTACCGGTCTTC
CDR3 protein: CASSQTQSSVPVF

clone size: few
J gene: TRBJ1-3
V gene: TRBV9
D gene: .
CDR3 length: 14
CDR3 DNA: TGTGCCAGCAGCGACAGACCCTCTGGAAACACCATATATTTT
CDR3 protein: CASSDRPSGNTIYF

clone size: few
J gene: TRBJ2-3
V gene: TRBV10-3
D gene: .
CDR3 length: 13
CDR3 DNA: TGTGCCATCGGAGGGGGGGCCGAAGATACGCAGTATTTT
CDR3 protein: CAIGGGAEDTQYF

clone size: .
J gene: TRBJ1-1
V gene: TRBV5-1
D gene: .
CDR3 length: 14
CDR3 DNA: TGCGCCAGCAGCCGCCTGGGGTCGAACACTGAAGCTTTCTTT
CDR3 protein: CASSRLGSNTEAFF